Shown below are 7 T cell receptor beta chains from a single sample sequenced in a study of T cells in Graves' hyperthyroidism and ophthalmopathy. Amplification of TCR beta CDR3 regions used RNA as the template. Researchers ran a first-round RT-PCR on the TCR CDR3 using the HTBI primer set. TCRdb re-analysed the multiplex PCR reads in MiXCR, keeping a single row per CDR3 protein. The sample has some 440,000 distinct CDR3 sequences; 15% to 17% are singletons. Sequenced: blood. The receptor source for this set is a young woman with Graves' hyperthyroidism.

This clonotype occurred many times. The J gene is TRBJ1-5, the V gene TRBV30; D unresolved. Trimming shortened V by 1 base and J by 2 bases, and 9 bases separated the two germline ends. Looked up from germline, CDR1 is GTSNPN and CDR2 is SVGIG (reference sequence). The CDR3 has 14 residues. The CDR3 protein is CAWSGNRGNQPQHF. The CDR3 bases are TGTGCCTGGAGTGGAAATCGAGGCAATCAGCCCCAGCATTTT.

The chain combines TRBV12-3 or TRBV12-4 with TRBJ2-1, with TRBD1 matching 11 bases. This CDR3 has 15 amino acids. After removal of 6 bases from V and 9 bases from J, the junction contained 10 bases not matched to a gene. CDR3 in DNA: TGTGCCAGCAGCCTAGCGGACAGGGGGCAGGGTGAGCAGTTCTTC. The encoded protein is CASSLADRGQGEQFF.

This chain links TRBV29-1 with TRBJ2-7; D ambiguous. There are 13 residues in the CDR3. Trimming removed 4 bases from V and 0 bases from J, with 10 bases in between. The germline gives CDR1 SQVTM, CDR2 ANQGSEA. This CDR3 reads CSVGAETSYEQYF. As DNA, the CDR3 is TGCAGCGTTGGTGCTGAAACCTCCTACGAGCAGTACTTC.

In its sample, this clonotype was seen a few times. The chain employs TRBV7-6 and TRBJ2-7, with 10 nucleotides matching TRBD1. The length of the CDR3 is 15 residues. Germline-derived CDR1 and CDR2 are SGHVS and FNYEAQ. The V gene end was trimmed by 6 bases and the J gene end by 4 bases; junction bases not matched to a gene: 9. The CDR3 is CASSSGTGVGYEQYF. In DNA, the CDR3 is TGTGCCAGCAGTTCCGGGACAGGGGTAGGTTACGAGCAGTACTTC.

The sample holds many counts of this clonotype. V is TRBV28 and J is TRBJ2-5; TRBD1 aligns across 11 bases. CDR3 size: 14 residues. The germline V gene has CDR1 MDHEN and CDR2 SYDVKM. V was clipped by 6 bases and J by 5 bases; unmatched bases: 5. The CDR3 DNA is TGTGCCAGCAGGTGGACAGGGGGCGGTGAGACCCAGTACTTC. Translating it yields CASRWTGGGETQYF.

A few counts support this clonotype. J is TRBJ2-7 and V is TRBV19, with 10 bases lining up with TRBD1. The germline CDR1 and CDR2 sequences are LNHDA and SQIVND (reference sequence). V lost 5 bases, J lost 6 bases, and 10 bases stayed unmatched. The length of the CDR3 is 15 residues. As DNA, the CDR3 is TGTGCCAGTAGTCCTTCTGGGACAGGGGACGCCGAGCAGTACTTC. Amino acid sequence: CASSPSGTGDAEQYF.

This clonotype was seen repeatedly, ten times or more. V is TRBV7-9 and J is TRBJ1-5; TRBD1 is a possible D gene (6 bases). V gave up 0 bases and J gave up 0 bases, with 15 bases separating them. This CDR3 has 18 residues. CDR1 is SEHNR, CDR2 FQNEAQ, per germline (reference sequence). CDR3 in amino acids: CASSLAGALHNSNQPQHF. The CDR3 DNA follows: TGTGCCAGCAGCTTAGCGGGGGCCCTCCATAATAGCAATCAGCCCCAGCATTTT. Variable domain in full (rest from reference TRBV7-9 and TRBJ1-5): DTGVSQNPRHKITKRGQNVTFRCDPISEHNRLYWYRQTLGQGPEFLTYFQNEAQLEKSRLLSDRFSAERPKGSFSTLEIQRTEQGDSAMYLCASSLAGALHNSNQPQHFGDGTRLSIL.